The entry below describes one T cell receptor (beta chain). The antigen is unknown. The sample comes from a study of cytomegalovirus exposure and HLA in healthy donors. Study overall: Of more than 350 genotyped donors, approximately 80% clustered with self-reported Caucasian donors.

General study points: The productive fraction for most TCR beta V segments was about 90% or about 30% in an earlier analysis. Specificity for CMV antigens was confirmed in vitro for a few of the CMV-associated chains. In a later analysis, a missense DCLRE1C variant was linked to TCR beta V- and J-gene trimming.

V gave up 4 bases and J gave up 2 bases; unmatched junction bases: 5. CDR3 length: 14 residues. Germline values: CDR1 MNHNS, CDR2 SASEGT. Amplification used 60 Vbeta primers and 13 Jbeta primers. Profiling relied on immunoSEQ multiplex PCR, and the TCRdb table lists in-frame clones only, not all of them. This sample's clone table lists fewer than 100,000 clones. This chain connects TRBV6-1 to TRBJ2-7; 7 nucleotides match TRBD2. Sequencing was done on a sample of PBMCs. The sequence came from a man between 18 and 35 years old in good health and CMV-seropositive. CDR3 amino acids: CASSVSGSAYEQYF. CDR3 bases: TGTGCCAGCAGTGTTAGCGGGTCCGCCTACGAGCAGTACTTC.